These T cell receptor beta chains were read from a single sample in a study of a mutant IDH1 vaccine in newly diagnosed glioma. Measured with immunoSEQ multiplex PCR; TCRdb has only the in-frame clones, and not every one. Of around 99,000 clones in the sample, 80% are singletons; the top ten hold 6.5% to 9.5%. Source: PBMCs, taken from a glioma patient treated with radiotherapy, temozolomide or both. These TCRs come from a man aged 35 to 55 with glioma. Both conserved end residues are part of each CDR3. D genes are given only for firm matches. Clone size appears in some rows only: once, few, many, or a class for an expanded clone.

>-|TRBV7-9|TRBJ1-2|-
CASSLSGRNYGYTF
TGTGCCAGCAGCTTATCGGGCCGTAACTATGGCTACACCTTC
>-|TRBV7-9|TRBJ2-6|-
CASTVPGTPAGANVLTF
TGTGCCAGCACCGTCCCCGGGACTCCGGCTGGGGCCAACGTCCTGACTTTC
>-|TRBV4-3|TRBJ2-5|-
CASSQDSRGQETQYF
TGCGCCAGCAGCCAAGATAGCAGGGGCCAAGAGACCCAGTACTTC
>TRBD2|TRBV5-1|TRBJ2-3|-
CASSPWTSGTDTQYF
TGCGCCAGCAGCCCTTGGACTAGCGGCACAGATACGCAGTATTTT
>-|TRBV5-1|TRBJ2-3|-
CASSLYPAPGTDTQYF
TGCGCCAGCAGCTTGTACCCTGCACCCGGCACAGATACGCAGTATTTT
>-|TRBV9|TRBJ1-1|few
CASSVEGRTEAFF
TGTGCCAGCAGCGTCGAGGGGAGGACTGAAGCTTTCTTT
>TRBD2|TRBV19|TRBJ2-3|-
CASSPSRPSGGTSTDTQYF
TGTGCCAGTAGTCCCTCCCGTCCTAGCGGGGGTACTAGCACAGATACGCAGTATTTT
>TRBD1|TRBV9|TRBJ1-5|once
CASSVTGGNQPQHF
TGTGCCAGCAGCGTCACAGGGGGCAATCAGCCCCAGCATTTT
>TRBD1|TRBV11-2|TRBJ2-3|-
CASSSGQGGTDTQYF
TGTGCCAGCAGCTCAGGACAGGGTGGGACAGATACGCAGTATTTT
>TRBD1|TRBV4-2|TRBJ2-7|-
CASSPGGQGSYEQYF
TGTGCCAGCAGTCCCGGGGGACAGGGGTCCTACGAGCAGTACTTC
>TRBD1|TRBV5-1|TRBJ2-7|-
CASSLTGGRLYEQYF
TGCGCCAGCAGCTTAACAGGGGGCAGACTCTACGAGCAGTACTTC
>-|TRBV23-1|TRBJ1-3|-
CASSHDSRNTIYF
TGCGCCAGCAGTCATGACAGTAGAAACACCATATATTTT
>TRBD2|TRBV6-5|TRBJ2-5|few
CASKGLAGSETQYF
TGTGCCAGCAAGGGGCTAGCGGGGAGTGAGACCCAGTACTTC
>TRBD2|TRBV5-6|TRBJ2-1|-
CASSESSGRKYGVEQFF
TGTGCCAGCAGCGAATCTAGCGGGAGGAAGTATGGAGTCGAGCAGTTCTTC
>TRBD1|TRBV5-4|TRBJ1-1|medium-sized
CASSFSRGPEAFF
TGTGCCAGCAGCTTCAGCAGGGGGCCTGAAGCTTTCTTT